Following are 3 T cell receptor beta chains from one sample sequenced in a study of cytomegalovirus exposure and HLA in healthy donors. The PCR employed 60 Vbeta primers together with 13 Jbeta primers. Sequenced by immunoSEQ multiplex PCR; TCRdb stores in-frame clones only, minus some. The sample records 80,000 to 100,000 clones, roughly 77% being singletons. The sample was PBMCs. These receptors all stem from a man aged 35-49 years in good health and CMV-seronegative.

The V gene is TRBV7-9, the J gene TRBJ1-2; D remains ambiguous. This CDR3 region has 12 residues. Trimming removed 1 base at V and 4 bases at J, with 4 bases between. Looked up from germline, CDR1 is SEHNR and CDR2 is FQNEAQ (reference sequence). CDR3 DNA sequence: TGTGCCAGCAGCTTAGAAGCCTATGGCTACACCTTC. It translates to CASSLEAYGYTF.

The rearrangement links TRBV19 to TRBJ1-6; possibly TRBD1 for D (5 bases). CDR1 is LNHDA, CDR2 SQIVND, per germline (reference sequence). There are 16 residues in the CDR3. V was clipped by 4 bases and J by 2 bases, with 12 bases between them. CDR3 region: CASSREGSPYNSPLHF. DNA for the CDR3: TGTGCCAGTAGTAGGGAGGGGTCCCCCTATAATTCACCCCTCCACTTT.

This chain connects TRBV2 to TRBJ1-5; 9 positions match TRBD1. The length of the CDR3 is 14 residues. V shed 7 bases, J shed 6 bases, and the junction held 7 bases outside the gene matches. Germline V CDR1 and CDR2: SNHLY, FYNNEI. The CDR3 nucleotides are TGTGCCAGCAAGCTACAGGGGGCGGGTCAGCCCCAGCATTTT. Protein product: CASKLQGAGQPQHF.